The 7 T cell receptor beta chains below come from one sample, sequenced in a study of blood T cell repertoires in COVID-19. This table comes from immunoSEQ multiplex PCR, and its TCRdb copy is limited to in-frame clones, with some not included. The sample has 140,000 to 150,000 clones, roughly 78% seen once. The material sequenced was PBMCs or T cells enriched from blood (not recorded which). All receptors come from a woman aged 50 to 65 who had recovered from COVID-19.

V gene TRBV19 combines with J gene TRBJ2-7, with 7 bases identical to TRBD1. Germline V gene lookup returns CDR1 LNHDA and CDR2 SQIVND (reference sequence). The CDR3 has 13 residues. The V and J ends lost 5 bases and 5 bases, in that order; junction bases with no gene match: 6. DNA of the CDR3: TGTGCCAGTAGTCGAGACAGGGTCGACGAGCAGTACTTC. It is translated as CASSRDRVDEQYF.

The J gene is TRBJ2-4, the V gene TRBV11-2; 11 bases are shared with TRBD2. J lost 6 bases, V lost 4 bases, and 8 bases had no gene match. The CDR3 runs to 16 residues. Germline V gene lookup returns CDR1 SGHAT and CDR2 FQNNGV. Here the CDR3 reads CASSSSLAGGINIQYF. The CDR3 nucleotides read TGTGCCAGCAGCTCCTCCCTAGCGGGGGGCATAAACATTCAGTACTTC.

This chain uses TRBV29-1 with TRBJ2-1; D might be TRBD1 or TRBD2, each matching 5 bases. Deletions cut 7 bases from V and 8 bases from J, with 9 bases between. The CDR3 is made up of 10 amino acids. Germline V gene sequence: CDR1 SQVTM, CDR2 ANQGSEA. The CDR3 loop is CSGGSDEQFF. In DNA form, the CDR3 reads TGCAGCGGGGGGTCCGATGAGCAGTTCTTC.

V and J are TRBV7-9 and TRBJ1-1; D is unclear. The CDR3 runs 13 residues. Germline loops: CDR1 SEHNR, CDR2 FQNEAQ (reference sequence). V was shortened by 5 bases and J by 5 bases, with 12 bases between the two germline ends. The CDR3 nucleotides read TGTGCCAGCAGCCAGCCGTCCGGGACTGAAGCTTTCTTT. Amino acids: CASSQPSGTEAFF. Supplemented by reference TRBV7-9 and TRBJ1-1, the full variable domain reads DTGVSQNPRHKITKRGQNVTFRCDPISEHNRLYWYRQTLGQGPEFLTYFQNEAQLEKSRLLSDRFSAERPKGSFSTLEIQRTEQGDSAMYLCASSQPSGTEAFFGQGTRLTVV.

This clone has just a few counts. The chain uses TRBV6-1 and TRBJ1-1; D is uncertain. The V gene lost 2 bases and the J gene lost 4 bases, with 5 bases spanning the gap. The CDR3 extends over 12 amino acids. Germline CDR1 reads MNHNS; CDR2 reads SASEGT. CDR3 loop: CASSEQATEAFF. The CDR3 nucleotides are TGTGCCAGCAGTGAACAGGCCACTGAAGCTTTCTTT.

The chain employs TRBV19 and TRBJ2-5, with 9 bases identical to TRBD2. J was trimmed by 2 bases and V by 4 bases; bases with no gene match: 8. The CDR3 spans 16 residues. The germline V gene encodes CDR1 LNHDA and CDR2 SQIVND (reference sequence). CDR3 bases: TGTGCCAGTAGTACTTCGAGCGGGGGGCCTCAAGAGACCCAGTACTTC. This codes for CASSTSSGGPQETQYF.

The CDR3 spells CASGTTTDTQYF. CDR3 DNA sequence: TGCGCCAGCGGGACAACCACAGATACGCAGTATTTT. This chain joins TRBV10-1 and TRBJ2-3, with D possibly being TRBD1 (6 bases). CDR3 length: 12 amino acids. Deletions cut 8 bases from V and 2 bases from J, with 8 bases between. Germline V gene sequence: CDR1 WNHNN, CDR2 SYGVQD (reference sequence).